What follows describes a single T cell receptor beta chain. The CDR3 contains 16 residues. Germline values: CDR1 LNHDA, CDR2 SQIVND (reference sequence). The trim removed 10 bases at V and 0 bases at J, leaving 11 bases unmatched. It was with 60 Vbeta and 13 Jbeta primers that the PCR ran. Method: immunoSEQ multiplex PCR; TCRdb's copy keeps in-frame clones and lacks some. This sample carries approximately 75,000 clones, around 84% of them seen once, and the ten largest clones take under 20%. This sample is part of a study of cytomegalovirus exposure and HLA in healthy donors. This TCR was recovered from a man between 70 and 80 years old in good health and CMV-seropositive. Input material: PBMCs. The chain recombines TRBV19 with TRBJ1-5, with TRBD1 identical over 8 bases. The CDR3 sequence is CATQGWQGASNQPQHF. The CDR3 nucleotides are TGTGCCACCCAAGGCTGGCAGGGGGCTAGCAATCAGCCCCAGCATTTT.